The rows below give T cell receptor beta chains drawn from one sample of a study of tumor-infiltrating lymphocytes in localized non-small cell lung cancer. TCRdb's copy holds only in-frame clones and misses some; the assay was immunoSEQ multiplex PCR. Of tens of thousands of clones in the sample, approximately 83% were seen once. Sequenced: lung tumor tissue. These receptors all come from a human donor with non-small cell lung cancer. Both conserved end residues are part of each CDR3. Each record gives: J gene, D gene, clone size, V gene, CDR3 protein, CDR3 DNA. The D gene is left open where the match is weak. Clone size is stated in some rows and not others, as once, few, many or a class when expanded.

>TRBJ2-5|NA|NA|TRBV7-3
CASSSTPSGFETQYF
TGTGCCAGCAGCTCAACCCCATCGGGGTTTGAGACCCAGTACTTC
>TRBJ2-1|NA|once|TRBV5-4
CASSLDGRGPLLDEQFF
TGTGCCAGCAGCTTGGATGGACGGGGGCCTTTGTTAGATGAGCAGTTCTTC
>TRBJ1-6|TRBD1|NA|TRBV4-3
CASSQRQGSSSPLHF
TGCGCCAGCAGCCAACGACAGGGATCAAGCTCACCCCTCCACTTT
>TRBJ2-1|NA|NA|TRBV5-1
CASSLVSSSYNEQFF
TGCGCCAGCAGCTTGGTCAGCAGCTCCTACAATGAGCAGTTCTTC
>TRBJ2-3|NA|NA|TRBV29-1
CSAGRGSSTDTQYF
TGCAGCGCTGGGAGGGGGAGCAGCACAGATACGCAGTATTTT
>TRBJ2-7|NA|NA|TRBV19
CASSIVPASLYEQYF
TGTGCCAGTAGTATTGTTCCAGCCTCACTATACGAGCAGTACTTC
>TRBJ1-1|NA|NA|TRBV25-1
CASSVPGRGTEAFF
TGTGCCAGCAGTGTTCCGGGACGGGGAACTGAAGCTTTCTTT
>TRBJ1-5|NA|few|TRBV7-9
CASSLEAGLPQHF
TGTGCCAGCAGCTTAGAGGCCGGACTGCCCCAGCATTTT
>TRBJ2-7|TRBD1|NA|TRBV28
CASRTGRYEQYF
TGTGCCAGCAGGACAGGGCGGTACGAGCAGTACTTC
>TRBJ2-1|TRBD2|NA|TRBV19
CASSLTSGGFNEQFF
TGTGCCAGTAGTTTGACTAGCGGGGGGTTTAATGAGCAGTTCTTC
>TRBJ2-7|TRBD1|NA|TRBV5-1
CASSLGDRGGDEQYF
TGCGCCAGCAGCTTGGGGGACAGGGGGGGCGACGAGCAGTACTTC
>TRBJ2-7|TRBD1|NA|TRBV5-4
CASSLMTGDIYEQYF
TGTGCCAGCAGCTTGATGACAGGGGACATTTACGAGCAGTACTTC
>TRBJ1-1|NA|NA|TRBV10-3
CAISTENGGEAFF
TGTGCCATCAGCACAGAGAATGGGGGTGAAGCTTTCTTT
>TRBJ1-6|TRBD1|few|TRBV15
CATSPLGQAALHF
TGTGCCACCAGCCCCCTAGGACAGGCGGCCCTCCACTTT
>TRBJ2-5|TRBD2|NA|TRBV19
CASSDKRGGRETQYF
TGTGCCAGTAGCGACAAGCGGGGGGGCCGGGAGACCCAGTACTTC
>TRBJ2-1|NA|NA|TRBV5-1
CASSLAVGGQVDEQFF
TGCGCCAGCAGCTTGGCCGTCGGGGGCCAAGTCGATGAGCAGTTCTTC
>TRBJ1-6|NA|NA|TRBV10-3
CATGPNPNSPLHF
TGTGCCACCGGACCGAACCCCAATTCACCCCTCCACTTT
>TRBJ1-5|NA|NA|TRBV6-1
CASSGPGQNQPQHF
TGTGCCAGCAGTGGACCCGGACAGAACCAGCCCCAGCATTTT
>TRBJ1-1|NA|medium-sized|TRBV6-6
CASSYSTGNTEAFF
TGTGCCAGCAGTTACTCGACAGGCAACACTGAAGCTTTCTTT
>TRBJ2-6|NA|NA|TRBV18
CASSPSGGPGANVLTF
TGTGCCAGCTCACCAAGTGGGGGCCCGGGGGCCAACGTCCTGACTTTC
>TRBJ1-5|TRBD1|NA|TRBV4-2
CASSQDMPQGAQPQHF
TGTGCCAGCAGCCAAGATATGCCCCAGGGGGCTCAGCCCCAGCATTTT
>TRBJ1-5|NA|NA|TRBV15
CATSRDMQNQPQHF
TGTGCCACCAGCAGAGATATGCAGAATCAGCCCCAGCATTTT
>TRBJ2-7|NA|NA|TRBV7-9
CASSWDGNSYEQYF
TGTGCCAGCAGCTGGGACGGTAACTCCTACGAGCAGTACTTC
>TRBJ1-6|NA|NA|TRBV6-5
CASTRAPDLPLHF
TGTGCCAGCACCAGAGCCCCGGACCTCCCCCTCCACTTT
>TRBJ1-6|TRBD1|once|TRBV5-1
CASSLGGRGRNSPLHF
TGCGCCAGCAGCTTGGGCGGGAGGGGGCGGAATTCACCCCTCCACTTT
>TRBJ2-3|TRBD1|few|TRBV7-9
CASSSLVGTGTGGADTQYF
TGTGCCAGCAGCTCCCTTGTGGGTACCGGGACAGGGGGCGCAGATACGCAGTATTTT
>TRBJ1-2|NA|NA|TRBV5-4
CASSENQGLYGYTF
TGTGCCAGCAGCGAGAACCAGGGCCTCTATGGCTACACCTTC
>TRBJ2-3|NA|NA|TRBV7-9
CASSLDTLGPDTQYF
TGTGCCAGCAGCTTAGATACGCTAGGGCCAGATACGCAGTATTTT
>TRBJ2-1|TRBD2|NA|TRBV25-1
CASSAAGGPGNEQFF
TGTGCCAGCAGTGCAGCGGGGGGGCCGGGCAATGAGCAGTTCTTC
>TRBJ2-7|TRBD1|NA|TRBV30
CAWKRTGFSYEQYF
TGTGCCTGGAAGCGGACAGGATTCTCCTACGAGCAGTACTTC
>TRBJ2-1|TRBD1|NA|TRBV4-1
CASSQVGQGHNEQFF
TGCGCCAGCAGCCAAGTAGGACAGGGCCACAATGAGCAGTTCTTC